This is a list of T cell receptor beta chains from one sample in a study of cytomegalovirus exposure and HLA in healthy donors. TCRdb keeps only in-frame clones here, not all; method: immunoSEQ multiplex PCR. The sample has about 110,000 clones; 86% are singletons. Material for sequencing was PBMCs. The receptors come from a middle-aged man in good health and CMV-seronegative. Both conserved end residues are part of each CDR3. The D gene is left open where the match is weak. The size entry is marked missing in some rows and otherwise reads once, few, many or a size class.

CDR3aa,CDR3nt,d_gene,j_gene,abundance,len,v_gene
CASSDLPRQGEAFF,TGTGCCAGCAGTGACCTTCCGAGACAGGGTGAAGCTTTCTTT,TRBD1,TRBJ1-1,NA,14,TRBV6-1
CASSFSPGNEQFF,TGTGCCAGCAGTTTTAGCCCCGGCAATGAGCAGTTCTTC,NA,TRBJ2-1,NA,13,TRBV28
CASSPGETQYF,TGTGCCAGCTCACCCGGGGAGACCCAGTACTTC,NA,TRBJ2-5,NA,11,TRBV18
CASSLVGQGRGYGYTF,TGTGCCAGCAGCTTAGTGGGGCAGGGGCGAGGCTATGGCTACACCTTC,NA,TRBJ1-2,NA,16,TRBV7-2
CASSRGDRTNSPLHF,TGTGCCAGCAGCCGGGGGGACAGGACTAATTCACCCCTCCACTTT,TRBD1,TRBJ1-6,NA,15,TRBV9
CASRWGFTDTQYF,TGTGCCAGCAGATGGGGCTTCACAGATACGCAGTATTTT,NA,TRBJ2-3,NA,13,TRBV7-8
CASSFLQGRSETQYF,TGTGCCAGCAGCTTCCTACAGGGGAGGTCGGAGACCCAGTACTTC,NA,TRBJ2-5,NA,15,TRBV7-9
CASSLAQGYYTF,TGTGCCAGCAGCTTGGCTCAGGGCTACTACACCTTC,NA,TRBJ1-2,NA,12,TRBV5-4
CASSAVRQGVSNQPQHF,TGTGCCAGCAGTGCCGTCCGACAGGGGGTTAGCAATCAGCCCCAGCATTTT,TRBD1,TRBJ1-5,once,17,TRBV28
CASSLLRLVQETQYF,TGCGCCAGCAGCTTGCTACGGTTAGTCCAAGAGACCCAGTACTTC,NA,TRBJ2-5,NA,15,TRBV5-1
CASSLAGDYNEQFF,TGTGCCAGCAGTCTAGCGGGGGACTACAATGAGCAGTTCTTC,TRBD2,TRBJ2-1,NA,14,TRBV27
CASSGGTANTGELFF,TGTGCCAGCAGTGGTGGGACAGCTAACACCGGGGAGCTGTTTTTT,TRBD1,TRBJ2-2,NA,15,TRBV2
CARDRVNTEAFF,TGTGCCCGAGACAGGGTGAACACTGAAGCTTTCTTT,TRBD1,TRBJ1-1,NA,12,TRBV30
CASSTTGGPNYGYTF,TGTGCCAGCAGTACCACAGGGGGCCCAAACTATGGCTACACCTTC,TRBD1,TRBJ1-2,NA,15,TRBV28
CASSDGDRVLKLFF,TGTGCCAGCAGTGATGGGGACAGGGTGTTGAAACTGTTTTTT,TRBD1,TRBJ1-4,NA,14,TRBV6-1
CAWSPRGGNQPQHF,TGTGCCTGGAGCCCCAGGGGGGGCAATCAGCCCCAGCATTTT,TRBD1,TRBJ1-5,NA,14,TRBV30
CASSQGTDQPQHF,TGTGCCAGCAGTCAAGGGACTGATCAGCCCCAGCATTTT,NA,TRBJ1-5,NA,13,TRBV6-4
CASSEPYGTGSNQPQHF,TGTGCCAGCAGTGAACCGTATGGGACAGGGAGCAATCAGCCCCAGCATTTT,TRBD1,TRBJ1-5,NA,17,TRBV6-1
CAGARQGAYEQYF,TGTGCCGGCGCCCGACAGGGGGCCTACGAGCAGTACTTC,TRBD1,TRBJ2-7,once,13,TRBV5-4
CASEGDRVQDEQYF,TGTGCCAGCGAGGGGGACAGGGTACAGGATGAGCAGTACTTC,TRBD1,TRBJ2-7,NA,14,TRBV6-4
CASSLGGLGNQPQHF,TGTGCCAGCAGTCTAGGGGGCCTGGGCAATCAGCCCCAGCATTTT,TRBD1,TRBJ1-5,NA,15,TRBV2
CASRAGDSGFGYTF,TGTGCCAGCCGAGCGGGGGACTCCGGGTTTGGCTACACCTTC,NA,TRBJ1-2,NA,14,TRBV18
CASSLSSRGGQETQYF,TGTGCCAGCAGCTTATCATCGCGGGGGGGTCAAGAGACCCAGTACTTC,TRBD2,TRBJ2-5,NA,16,TRBV7-8
CASSELFGTFSSPLHF,TGTGCCAGCAGTGAATTGTTCGGGACATTTTCGTCACCCCTCCACTTT,NA,TRBJ1-6,NA,16,TRBV25-1
CAWRQVARSEQFF,TGTGCCTGGAGACAGGTGGCCAGAAGTGAGCAGTTCTTC,NA,TRBJ2-1,NA,13,TRBV30
CSVGQLMNTEAFF,TGCAGCGTTGGACAGCTCATGAACACTGAAGCTTTCTTT,NA,TRBJ1-1,NA,13,TRBV29-1
CASSQDKGRDGYGYTF,TGCGCCAGCAGCCAAGATAAGGGCAGGGATGGCTATGGCTACACCTTC,NA,TRBJ1-2,once,16,TRBV4-3
CATSRDPTGVDEQFF,TGTGCCACCAGCAGAGATCCCACAGGGGTCGATGAGCAGTTCTTC,TRBD1,TRBJ2-1,NA,15,TRBV15
CASSLQQGVITEQYF,TGTGCCAGCAGCCTTCAACAGGGGGTCATCACCGAGCAGTACTTC,TRBD1,TRBJ2-7,NA,15,TRBV7-2
CAISTGHGEKLFF,TGTGCCATCAGTACAGGCCACGGCGAAAAACTGTTTTTT,NA,TRBJ1-4,NA,13,TRBV10-3
CASSRGRATEAFF,TGTGCCAGCAGTCGAGGGAGGGCCACTGAAGCTTTCTTT,NA,TRBJ1-1,NA,13,TRBV6-5